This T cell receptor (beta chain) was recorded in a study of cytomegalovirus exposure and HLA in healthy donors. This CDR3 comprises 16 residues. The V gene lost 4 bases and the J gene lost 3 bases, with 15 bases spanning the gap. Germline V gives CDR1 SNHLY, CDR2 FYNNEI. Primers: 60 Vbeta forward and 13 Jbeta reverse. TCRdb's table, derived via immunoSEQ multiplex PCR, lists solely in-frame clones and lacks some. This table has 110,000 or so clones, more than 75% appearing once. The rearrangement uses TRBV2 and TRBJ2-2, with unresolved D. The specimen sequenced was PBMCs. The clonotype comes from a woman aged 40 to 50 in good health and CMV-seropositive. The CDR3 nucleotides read TGTGCCAGCAGTGTGGGCAGGCCCCCACACACCGGGGAGCTGTTTTTT. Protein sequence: CASSVGRPPHTGELFF. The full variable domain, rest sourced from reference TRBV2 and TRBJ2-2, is EPEVTQTPSHQVTQMGQEVILRCVPISNHLYFYWYRQILGQKVEFLVSFYNNEISEKSEIFDDQFSVERPDGSNFTLKIRSTKLEDSAMYFCASSVGRPPHTGELFFGEGSRLTVL.